A single sample gave rise to the 5 T cell receptor beta chains below, sequenced in a study of radiotherapy plus CTLA-4 blockade in lung cancer. Only in-frame clones appear in the TCRdb table, and some are missing; sequencing was by immunoSEQ multiplex PCR. The data contain tens of thousands of clones, just over 75% of them singletons. Sequencing used peripheral blood, obtained from a patient treated with radiotherapy plus ipilimumab. The receptors come from a human donor with non-small cell lung cancer who had a partial response to radiotherapy plus ipilimumab.

The chain carries TRBV28 and TRBJ1-2, with D perhaps TRBD1 (6 bases). The length of the CDR3 is 14 residues. V lost 5 bases to trimming and J lost 2 bases, with 12 bases between them. Germline CDR1 MDHEN, CDR2 SYDVKM. CDR3 residues: CASSPRTENYGYTF. The CDR3 region has the DNA TGTGCCAGCAGTCCGCGGACAGAAAACTATGGCTACACCTTC.

V gene TRBV6-1 combines with J gene TRBJ2-1; possible D gene TRBD2, 5 bases. Per germline, CDR1 MNHNS and CDR2 SASEGT. The germline V and J ends were trimmed by 6 bases and 0 bases, with 6 bases remaining between them. The CDR3 is 13 residues long. The DNA for the CDR3 is TGTGCCAGCAGAGGGAGCTCCTACAATGAGCAGTTCTTC. Translation: CASRGSSYNEQFF.

This clone was found once. The chain is built from TRBV19 and TRBJ1-6, with 7 nucleotides matching TRBD1. Germline CDR1 is LNHDA and CDR2 is SQIVND (reference sequence). The CDR3 consists of 13 residues. V was clipped by 7 bases and J by 9 bases; unmatched bases: 6. CDR3: CASMEGAGSPLHF. CDR3 in DNA: TGTGCCAGTATGGAGGGGGCGGGTTCACCCCTCCACTTT.

This clone was seen more than once but under ten times. This chain connects TRBV30 to TRBJ1-2; TRBD1 aligns across 7 bases. V was clipped by 2 bases and J by 4 bases; unmatched bases: 4. The CDR3 consists of 13 residues. The germline gives CDR1 GTSNPN, CDR2 SVGIG (reference sequence). CDR3 coding DNA: TGTGCCTGGAGTAACCCAGGGGGCTATGGCTACACCTTC. Translated, it gives CAWSNPGGYGYTF.

V is TRBV5-5 and J is TRBJ1-1; D is uncertain. The germline V and J ends were trimmed by 4 bases and 0 bases, with 7 bases remaining between them. This CDR3 has 13 amino acids. CDR1 SGHKS and CDR2 YYEKEE come from the germline V gene (reference sequence). The CDR3 nucleotides are TGTGCCAGCAGCCCTCAGATGAACACTGAAGCTTTCTTT. This gives the protein CASSPQMNTEAFF.